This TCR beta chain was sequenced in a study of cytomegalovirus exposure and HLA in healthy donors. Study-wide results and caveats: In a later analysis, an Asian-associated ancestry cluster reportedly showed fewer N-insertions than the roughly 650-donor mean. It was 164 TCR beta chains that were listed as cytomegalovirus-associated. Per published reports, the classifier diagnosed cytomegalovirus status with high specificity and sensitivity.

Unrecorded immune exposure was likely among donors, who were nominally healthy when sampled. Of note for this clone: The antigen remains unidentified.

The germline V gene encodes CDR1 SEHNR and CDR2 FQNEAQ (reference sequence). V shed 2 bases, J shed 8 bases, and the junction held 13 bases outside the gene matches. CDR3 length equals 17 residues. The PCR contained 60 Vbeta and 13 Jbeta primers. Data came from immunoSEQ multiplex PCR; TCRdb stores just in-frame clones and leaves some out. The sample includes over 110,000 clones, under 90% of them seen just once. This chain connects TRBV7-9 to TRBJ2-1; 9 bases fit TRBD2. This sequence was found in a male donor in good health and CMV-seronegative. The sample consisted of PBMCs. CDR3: CASSLPAAGTSLDEQFF. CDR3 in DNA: TGTGCCAGCAGCTTACCGGCCGCCGGGACTAGCTTGGATGAGCAGTTCTTC.